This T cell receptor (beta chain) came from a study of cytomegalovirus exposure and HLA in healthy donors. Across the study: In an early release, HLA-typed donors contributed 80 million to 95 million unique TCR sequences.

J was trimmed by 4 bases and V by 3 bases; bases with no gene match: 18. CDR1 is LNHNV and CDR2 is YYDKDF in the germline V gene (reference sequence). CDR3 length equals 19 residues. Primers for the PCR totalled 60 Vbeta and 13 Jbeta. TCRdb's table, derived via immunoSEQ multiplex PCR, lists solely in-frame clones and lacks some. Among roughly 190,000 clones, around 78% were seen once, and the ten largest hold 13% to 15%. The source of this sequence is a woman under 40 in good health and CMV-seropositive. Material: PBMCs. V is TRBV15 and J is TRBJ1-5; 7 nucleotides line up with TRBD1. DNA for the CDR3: TGTGCCACCAGCAGCGCCCACAGGGGAGTGGGCGTACGTAATCAGCCCCAGCATTTT. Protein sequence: CATSSAHRGVGVRNQPQHF.